These T cell receptor beta chains were read from a single sample in a study of T cells after yellow fever vaccination. TCRdb recomputed calls from the 5' RACE reads with MiXCR, one row per CDR3 protein. The table has fewer than 650,000 distinct CDR3 sequences, 21% seen once. The starting material was PBMCs, obtained 21 days after the first yellow fever vaccination. These receptors originate from a man between 18 and 35 years old who received the YFV17D yellow fever vaccine. CDR3s include the opening cysteine and the closing phenylalanine or tryptophan. Fields, in order: clone size, J gene, D gene, V gene, CDR3 protein, CDR3 DNA. A D gene is named only where the DNA matches it firmly. Clone size is shown for a subset of rows, as once, few, many or a class of expanded clone.

.,TRBJ2-5,TRBD1,TRBV5-1,CASRRGQAQETQYF,TGCGCTTCACGTAGGGGACAGGCACAAGAGACCCAGTACTTC
many,TRBJ2-2,.,TRBV29-1,CSVEDFYGNTGELFF,TGCAGCGTTGAAGATTTCTACGGGAACACCGGGGAGCTGTTTTTT
many,TRBJ2-3,.,TRBV6-4,CASSDGGATDTQYF,TGTGCCAGCAGTGACGGGGGGGCGACAGATACGCAGTATTTT
many,TRBJ2-3,TRBD2,TRBV5-1,CASTLAGPDTQYF,TGCGCCAGCACGCTAGCGGGCCCAGATACGCAGTATTTT
once,TRBJ2-3,TRBD2,TRBV10-2,CASSETSGLAGTDTQYF,TGCGCCAGCAGCGAGACTTCCGGACTAGCGGGGACAGATACGCAGTATTTT
few,TRBJ2-3,.,TRBV5-1,CASSLEGPGTDTQYF,TGCGCCAGCAGCTTGGAGGGTCCGGGCACAGATACGCAGTATTTT
many,TRBJ2-3,TRBD2,TRBV7-2,CASSLQAGGTDTQYF,TGTGCCAGCAGCTTACAAGCGGGGGGCACAGATACGCAGTATTTT
few,TRBJ2-7,TRBD1,TRBV6-2/TRBV6-3,CASRPRDRGYHEQYF,TGTGCCAGCAGGCCCCGGGACAGGGGTTACCACGAGCAGTACTTC
.,TRBJ1-5,.,TRBV7-8,CASSFSGFGNQPQHF,TGTGCCAGCAGCTTCTCAGGGTTTGGGAATCAGCCCCAGCATTTT
.,TRBJ2-2,TRBD2,TRBV7-8,CASSLDFLAGPHTGELFF,TGTGCCAGCAGCTTAGATTTTCTAGCGGGCCCTCACACCGGGGAGCTGTTTTTT
.,TRBJ2-2,.,TRBV7-7,CASGVLNTGELFF,TGTGCTAGCGGCGTCCTTAACACCGGGGAGCTGTTTTTT
.,TRBJ2-7,TRBD1,TRBV10-2,CASSELSGTGGYEQYF,TGCGCCAGCAGTGAGCTGTCCGGGACAGGGGGGTACGAGCAGTACTTC
few,TRBJ1-5,.,TRBV5-1,CASSFPDNSNQPQHF,TGCGCCAGCAGCTTCCCGGATAATAGCAATCAGCCCCAGCATTTT
.,TRBJ2-1,TRBD2,TRBV20-1,CSAREAGGSYNEQFF,TGCAGTGCTAGAGAGGCGGGGGGTTCCTACAATGAGCAGTTCTTC
few,TRBJ2-1,TRBD2,TRBV5-1,CASSPRSSGGEQFF,TGCGCCAGCAGCCCGCGTTCGTCGGGGGGTGAGCAGTTCTTC
.,TRBJ1-1,.,TRBV4-3,CASSQDRIGVTEAFF,TGCGCCAGCAGCCAAGATCGTATAGGGGTTACTGAAGCTTTCTTT
few,TRBJ2-5,TRBD2,TRBV30,CAWSTGTSAETQYF,TGTGCCTGGAGTACCGGGACTAGCGCAGAGACCCAGTACTTC
few,TRBJ2-2,TRBD1,TRBV5-1,CASSAGTGGGTGELFF,TGCGCCAGCAGCGCCGGGACAGGGGGCGGAACCGGGGAGCTGTTTTTT
few,TRBJ1-1,.,TRBV27,CASSSLPGGRGEAFF,TGTGCCAGCAGTTCCCTCCCAGGAGGGCGTGGTGAAGCTTTCTTT
many,TRBJ2-1,TRBD1,TRBV7-3,CASSISGTGGNEQFF,TGTGCCAGCAGCATCTCCGGGACAGGGGGGAATGAGCAGTTCTTC
.,TRBJ1-1,TRBD1,TRBV20-1,CSAKDRGKAEAFF,TGCAGTGCTAAGGACAGGGGGAAGGCTGAAGCTTTCTTT